The 5 T cell receptor beta chains listed next were all sequenced from one sample in a study of blood T cell repertoires in COVID-19. Sequencing used immunoSEQ multiplex PCR; TCRdb keeps in-frame clones, though not all of them. Of some 42,000 clones listed, 90% are singletons. Sequencing was performed on peripheral blood. These receptors were taken from a man aged 50 or older with active COVID-19.

This chain uses TRBV19 with TRBJ2-1; the match to TRBD2 covers 14 bases. Trimming took 8 bases from V and 11 from J; bases not matched to a gene: 14. This CDR3 has 16 amino acids. Germline V lookup: CDR1 LNHDA, CDR2 SQIVND (reference sequence). The CDR3 nucleotides read TGTGCCAGTTCGCACCCGACTAGCGGGGGGGCTCCTCAGCAGTTCTTC. Translated, it gives CASSHPTSGGAPQQFF.

The chain links TRBV19 to TRBJ1-1; 9 bases are shared with TRBD1. Per germline, CDR1 LNHDA and CDR2 SQIVND (reference sequence). With V trimmed by 7 bases and J by 3 bases, 3 bases remained unmatched. CDR3 length: 13 amino acids. CDR3 loop: CASNRQGDTEAFF. In DNA form, the CDR3 reads TGTGCCAGTAACAGACAGGGGGACACTGAAGCTTTCTTT.

This chain uses TRBV27 with TRBJ2-7; possibly TRBD2 for D (7 bases). The CDR3 has 18 residues. V lost 0 bases and J lost 7, with 25 bases in between. Looked up from germline, CDR1 is MNHEY and CDR2 is SMNVEV (reference sequence). The CDR3 is CASSLSPGGGGGIREQYF. The CDR3 DNA sequence: TGTGCCAGCAGTTTATCACCTGGGGGAGGGGGAGGAATTAGGGAGCAGTACTTC.

The chain joins TRBV23-1 to TRBJ2-1; 9 bases map to TRBD2. Being an ORF, TRBV23-1 has a function that is uncertain. The CDR3 loop spans 18 amino acids. The J segment lost 0 bases and the V segment lost 4 bases, leaving 10 bases of the junction unmatched. The CDR3 DNA sequence: TGCGCCAGCAGTCCCAGGGCTAGCGGGAATCGCTCCTACAATGAGCAGTTCTTC. Amino acid sequence: CASSPRASGNRSYNEQFF.

This clone has only a few counts. The genes are TRBV6-2 or TRBV6-3 and TRBJ2-4, with TRBD1 matching 10 bases. Per the germline V gene, CDR1 is MNHEY and CDR2 is SVGEGT. The CDR3 has 16 residues. The junction had 7 bases not matched to a gene; V was cut back by 2 bases and J by 6 bases. CDR3 DNA: TGTGCCAGCAGTTACCCGGACAGGGGGTTGGTAAACATTCAGTACTTC. It is translated as CASSYPDRGLVNIQYF.